These T cell receptor beta chains were read from a single sample in a study of blood T cell repertoires in COVID-19. Method: immunoSEQ multiplex PCR; TCRdb's copy keeps in-frame clones and lacks some. The sample shows 95,000 to 150,000 clones, roughly 88% of them seen only once. Specimen: peripheral blood. Receptors originate from a man between 35 and 55 years old with acute or convalescent COVID-19. CDR3s include the opening cysteine and the closing phenylalanine or tryptophan. Each record gives: V gene, J gene, CDR3 length, CDR3 protein.

>TRBV19|TRBJ2-7|13
CASSKTSSYEQYF
>TRBV5-1|TRBJ1-3|15
CASSPKQGAGNTIYF
>TRBV19|TRBJ1-3|15
CASSTVQGPGNTIYF
>TRBV27|TRBJ1-1|14
CASSWRSMNTEAFF
>TRBV11-2|TRBJ2-3|15
CASSWVDGGRDTQYF
>TRBV5-5|TRBJ1-5|14
CASSFRQGEQPQHF
>TRBV5-6|TRBJ1-1|12
CASSIGNTEAFF
>TRBV5-6|TRBJ2-5|17
CASSLGLAGTRQETQYF
>TRBV12-3/TRBV12-4|TRBJ1-6|13
CASSPYRNPPLHF
>TRBV6-1|TRBJ2-1|15
CASSELTGGNDEQFF
>TRBV30|TRBJ2-7|13
CAWTDRLSYEQYF
>TRBV3-1/TRBV3-2|TRBJ2-2|16
CASSHRGLAGVGELFF
>TRBV27|TRBJ2-1|14
CASGMPVQGSEQFF
>TRBV7-9|TRBJ1-1|14
CASSLQGLNTEAFF
>TRBV5-1|TRBJ1-2|15
CASSLGGGSNYGYTF
>TRBV11-2|TRBJ2-7|17
CASSLNPPGLAGGEQYF
>TRBV11-3|TRBJ2-7|16
CASSLEAGTGSYEQYF
>TRBV7-9|TRBJ2-1|16
CASSLVASGNYNEQFF
>TRBV14|TRBJ2-1|17
CASSPFLLRSSYNEQFF
>TRBV6-5|TRBJ2-2|14
CASAWEQADGELFF
>TRBV7-2|TRBJ2-3|17
CASSLTSVAGGSNTQYF
>TRBV12-2|TRBJ2-5|17
CASRLAVRDPRLQTQYF
>TRBV19|TRBJ1-2|13
CASSSRVSYGYTF
>TRBV2|TRBJ2-5|16
CASRALAGGPKETQYF
>TRBV18|TRBJ1-1|13
CASSPEGNTEAFF
>TRBV5-1|TRBJ2-7|15
CASSAGQPFLYEQYF
>TRBV6-1|TRBJ2-7|15
CASSEGSWRGREQYF
>TRBV19|TRBJ2-7|15
CASRYNGQGAYEQYF
>TRBV5-1|TRBJ2-7|13
CASSRVHTYEQYF
>TRBV20-1|TRBJ2-3|11
CSPGSTDTQYF
>TRBV19|TRBJ1-1|14
CATSLTHMNTEAFF
>TRBV9|TRBJ1-1|16
CASSVYPGHSNTEAFF
>TRBV7-7|TRBJ2-2|15
CASSQGHQGPGELFF
>TRBV19|TRBJ2-5|14
CASSIGTGGETQYF
>TRBV27|TRBJ2-7|16
CASSFLVAGRLYEQYF
>TRBV7-7|TRBJ2-1|15
CASSHSVAGVNEQFF
>TRBV4-1|TRBJ1-1|16
CASSRRQGTGNTEAFF
>TRBV18|TRBJ1-1|17
CASSPPRRGLMNTEAFF